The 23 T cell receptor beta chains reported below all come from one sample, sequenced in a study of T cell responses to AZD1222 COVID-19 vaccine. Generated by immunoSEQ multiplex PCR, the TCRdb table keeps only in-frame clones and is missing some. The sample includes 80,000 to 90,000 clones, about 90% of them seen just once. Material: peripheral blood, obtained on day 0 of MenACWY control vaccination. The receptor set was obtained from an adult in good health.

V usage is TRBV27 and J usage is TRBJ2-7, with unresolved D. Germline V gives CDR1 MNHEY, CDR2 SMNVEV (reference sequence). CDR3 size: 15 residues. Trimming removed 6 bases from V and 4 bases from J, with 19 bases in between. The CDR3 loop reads CASRPLGTSGYEQYF. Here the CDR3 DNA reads TGTGCCAGCAGACCTTTAGGAACCTCTGGATACGAGCAGTACTTC.

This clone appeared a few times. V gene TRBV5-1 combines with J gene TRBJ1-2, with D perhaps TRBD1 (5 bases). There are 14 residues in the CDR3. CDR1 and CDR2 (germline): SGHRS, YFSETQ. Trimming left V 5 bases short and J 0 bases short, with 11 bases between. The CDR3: CASRDAQANYGYTF. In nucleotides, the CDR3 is TGCGCCAGCAGGGATGCACAGGCTAACTATGGCTACACCTTC.

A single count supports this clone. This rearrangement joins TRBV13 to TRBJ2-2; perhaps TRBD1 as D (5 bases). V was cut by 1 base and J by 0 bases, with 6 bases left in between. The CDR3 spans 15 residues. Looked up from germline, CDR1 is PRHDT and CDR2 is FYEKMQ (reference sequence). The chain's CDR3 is CASSLARANTGELFF. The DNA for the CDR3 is TGTGCCAGCAGCTTAGCCAGGGCGAACACCGGGGAGCTGTTTTTT.

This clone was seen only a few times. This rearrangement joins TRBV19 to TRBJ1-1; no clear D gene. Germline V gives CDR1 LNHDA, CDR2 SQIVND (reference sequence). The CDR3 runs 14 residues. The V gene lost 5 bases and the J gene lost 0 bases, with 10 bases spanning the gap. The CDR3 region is CASSPHRVNTEAFF. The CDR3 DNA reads TGTGCCAGTAGTCCGCACCGGGTGAACACTGAAGCTTTCTTT.

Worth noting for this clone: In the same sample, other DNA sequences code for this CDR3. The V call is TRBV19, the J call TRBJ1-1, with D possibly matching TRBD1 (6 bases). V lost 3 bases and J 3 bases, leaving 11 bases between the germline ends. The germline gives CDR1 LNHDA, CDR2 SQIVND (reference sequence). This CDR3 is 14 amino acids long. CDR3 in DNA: TGTGCCAGTAGTATTACAGGGTGGGACACTGAAGCTTTCTTT. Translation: CASSITGWDTEAFF. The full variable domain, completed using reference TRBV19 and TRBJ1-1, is DGGITQSPKYLFRKEGQNVTLSCEQNLNHDAMYWYRQDPGQGLRLIYYSQIVNDFQKGDIAEGYSVSREKKESFPLTVTSAQKNPTAFYLCASSITGWDTEAFFGQGTRLTVV.

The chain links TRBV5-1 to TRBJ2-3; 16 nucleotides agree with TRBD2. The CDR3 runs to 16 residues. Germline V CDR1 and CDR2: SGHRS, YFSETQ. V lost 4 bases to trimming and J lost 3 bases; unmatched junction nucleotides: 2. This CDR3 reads CASSPGLAGGTDTQYF. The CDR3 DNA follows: TGCGCCAGCAGCCCGGGACTAGCGGGAGGGACAGATACGCAGTATTTT.

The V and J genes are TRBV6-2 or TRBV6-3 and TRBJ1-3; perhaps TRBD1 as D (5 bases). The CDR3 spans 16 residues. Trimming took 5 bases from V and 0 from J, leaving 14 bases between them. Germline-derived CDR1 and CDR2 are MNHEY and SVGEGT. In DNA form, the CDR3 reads TGTGCCAGCAGTGCCCGACAGTTCAGCTCTGGAAACACCATATATTTT. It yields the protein CASSARQFSSGNTIYF.

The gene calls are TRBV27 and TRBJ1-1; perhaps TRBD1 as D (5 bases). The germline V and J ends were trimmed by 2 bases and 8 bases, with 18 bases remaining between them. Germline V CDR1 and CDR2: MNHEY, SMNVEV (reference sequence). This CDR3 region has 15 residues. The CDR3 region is CASSLGRDYPSEAFF. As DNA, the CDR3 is TGTGCCAGCAGTTTAGGACGGGACTACCCTTCGGAAGCTTTCTTT.

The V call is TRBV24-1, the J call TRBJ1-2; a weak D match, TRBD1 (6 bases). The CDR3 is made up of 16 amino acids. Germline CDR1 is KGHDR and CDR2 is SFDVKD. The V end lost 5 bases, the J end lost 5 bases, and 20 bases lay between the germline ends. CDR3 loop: CATSGPQGTRAYGYTF. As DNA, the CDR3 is TGTGCCACCAGTGGCCCGCAGGGGACACGGGCGTATGGCTACACCTTC.

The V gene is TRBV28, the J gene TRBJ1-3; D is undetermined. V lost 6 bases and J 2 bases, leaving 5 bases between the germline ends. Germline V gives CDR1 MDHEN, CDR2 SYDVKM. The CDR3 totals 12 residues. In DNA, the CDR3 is TGTGCCAGCAGAGCGGCTGGAAACACCATATATTTT. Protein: CASRAAGNTIYF. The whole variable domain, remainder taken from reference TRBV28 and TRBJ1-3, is DVKVTQSSRYLVKRTGEKVFLECVQDMDHENMFWYRQDPGLGLRLIYFSYDVKMKEKGDIPEGYSVSREKKERFSLILESASTNQTSMYLCASRAAGNTIYFGEGSWLTVV.

The CDR3: CASSYRTSSEQYF. Here the CDR3 DNA reads TGTGCCAGCAGTTACCGAACTAGCAGCGAGCAGTACTTC. This sequence joins TRBV6-5 and TRBJ2-7; possible D gene TRBD2, 6 bases. Germline V gene data show CDR1 as MNHEY and CDR2 as SVGAGI. The CDR3 is made up of 13 amino acids. The V and J ends lost 2 bases and 6 bases respectively, with 11 bases between them.

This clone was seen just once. The CDR3 coding sequence is TGTGCCAGTAGTATAGGGACAGGGGGCGCGAACACCGGGGAGCTGTTTTTT. It translates to CASSIGTGGANTGELFF. This chain links TRBV19 with TRBJ2-2; 11 nucleotides match TRBD1. Germline CDR1 LNHDA, CDR2 SQIVND (reference sequence). Trimming at V came to 1 base and at J to 0 bases, leaving 1 base not matched to a gene. This CDR3 is built from 17 residues.

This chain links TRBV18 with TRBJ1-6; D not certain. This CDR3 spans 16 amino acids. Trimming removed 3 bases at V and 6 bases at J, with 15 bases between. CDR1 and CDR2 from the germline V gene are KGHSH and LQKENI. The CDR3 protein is CASSPTEGSFNSPLHF. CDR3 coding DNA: TGTGCCAGCTCACCGACCGAAGGGTCTTTTAATTCACCCCTCCACTTT.

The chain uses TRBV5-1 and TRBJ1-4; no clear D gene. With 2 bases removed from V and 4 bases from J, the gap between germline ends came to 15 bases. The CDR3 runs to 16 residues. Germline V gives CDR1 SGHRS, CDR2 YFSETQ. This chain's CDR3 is CASSFGTPDFNEKLFF. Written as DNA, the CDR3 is TGCGCCAGCAGCTTCGGCACCCCCGATTTTAATGAAAAACTGTTTTTT.

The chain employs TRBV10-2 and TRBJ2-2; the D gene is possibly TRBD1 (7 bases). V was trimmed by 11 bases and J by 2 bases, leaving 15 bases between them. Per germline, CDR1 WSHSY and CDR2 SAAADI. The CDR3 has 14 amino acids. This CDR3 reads CAGGTAINTGELFF. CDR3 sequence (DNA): TGCGCCGGGGGGACAGCTATTAACACCGGGGAGCTGTTTTTT.

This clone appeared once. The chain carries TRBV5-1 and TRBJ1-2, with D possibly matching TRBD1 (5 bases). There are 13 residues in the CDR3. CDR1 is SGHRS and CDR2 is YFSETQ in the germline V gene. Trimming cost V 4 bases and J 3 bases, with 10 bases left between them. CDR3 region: CASSADTDYGYTF. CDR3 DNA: TGCGCCAGCAGCGCGGACACAGACTATGGCTACACCTTC. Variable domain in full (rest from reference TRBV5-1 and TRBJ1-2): KAGVTQTPRYLIKTRGQQVTLSCSPISGHRSVSWYQQTPGQGLQFLFEYFSETQRNKGNFPGRFSGRQFSNSRSEMNVSTLELGDSALYLCASSADTDYGYTFGSGTRLTVV.

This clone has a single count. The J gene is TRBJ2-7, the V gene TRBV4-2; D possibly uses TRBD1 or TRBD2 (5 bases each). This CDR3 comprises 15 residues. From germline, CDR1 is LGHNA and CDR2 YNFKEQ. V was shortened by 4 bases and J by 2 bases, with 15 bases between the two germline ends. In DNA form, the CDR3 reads TGTGCCAGCAGCCCTGATGCTGAGGGGACCTACGAGCAGTACTTC. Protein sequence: CASSPDAEGTYEQYF.

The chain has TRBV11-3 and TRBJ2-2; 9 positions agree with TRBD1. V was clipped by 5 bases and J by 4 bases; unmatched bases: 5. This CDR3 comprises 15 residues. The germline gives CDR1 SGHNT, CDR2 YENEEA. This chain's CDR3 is CASSPGQGSTGELFF. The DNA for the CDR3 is TGTGCCAGCAGCCCGGGACAGGGCAGCACCGGGGAGCTGTTTTTT.

This CDR3 reads CASSLGNQPQHF. In DNA, the CDR3 is TGTGCCAGCTCCCTCGGTAATCAGCCCCAGCATTTT. The chain has TRBV18 and TRBJ1-5; D ambiguous. V was cut by 6 bases and J by 4 bases, with 7 bases left in between. The CDR3 contains 12 residues. Germline V lookup: CDR1 KGHSH, CDR2 LQKENI.

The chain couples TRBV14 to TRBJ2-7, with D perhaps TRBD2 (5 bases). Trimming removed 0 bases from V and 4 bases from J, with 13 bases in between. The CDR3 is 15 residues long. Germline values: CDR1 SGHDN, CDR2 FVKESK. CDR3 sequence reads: CASSQEGPRAYEQYF. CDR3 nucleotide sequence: TGTGCCAGCAGCCAAGAAGGGCCGCGGGCTTACGAGCAGTACTTC.

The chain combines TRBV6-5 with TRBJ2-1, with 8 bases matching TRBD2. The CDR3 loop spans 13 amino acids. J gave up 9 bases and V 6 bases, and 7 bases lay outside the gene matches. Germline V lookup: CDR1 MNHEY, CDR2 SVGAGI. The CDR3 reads CASRFREGGEQFF. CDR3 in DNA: TGTGCCAGCAGATTCCGGGAGGGTGGTGAGCAGTTCTTC.

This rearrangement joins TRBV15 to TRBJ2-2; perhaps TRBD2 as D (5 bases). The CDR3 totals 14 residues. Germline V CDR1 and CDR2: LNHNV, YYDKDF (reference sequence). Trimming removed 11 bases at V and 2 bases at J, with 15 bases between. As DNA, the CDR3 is TGTGCCTCTTCCCGGGAAATCAACACCGGGGAGCTGTTTTTT. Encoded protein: CASSREINTGELFF.

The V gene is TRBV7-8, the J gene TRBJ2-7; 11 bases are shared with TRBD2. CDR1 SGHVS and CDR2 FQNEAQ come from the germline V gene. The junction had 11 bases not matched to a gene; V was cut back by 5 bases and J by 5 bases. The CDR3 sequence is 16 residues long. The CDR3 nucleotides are TGTGCCAGCAGCCGAGGGGGGGGACTAGCGGAGCACGAGCAGTACTTC. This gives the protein CASSRGGGLAEHEQYF.